This is a list of T cell receptor beta chains from one sample in a study of control samples from healthy donors and cancer patients. Sequenced by immunoSEQ multiplex PCR; TCRdb stores in-frame clones only, minus some. Of 150,000 to 200,000 clones listed, 80% to 90% were seen once; the top ten hold around 11%. Sequencing input: blood. The receptors here all came from a man younger than 40 in good health. Both conserved end residues are part of each CDR3. A D gene is named only where the DNA matches it firmly. Not all rows give a size; the values are once, few, many and, for expanded clones, a class.

D gene | J gene | clone size | V gene | CDR3 DNA | CDR3 protein
. | TRBJ2-2 | . | TRBV6-5 | TGTGCCAGCAGTTACTCGAAGGGGTTGGGCACCGGGGAGCTGTTTTTT | CASSYSKGLGTGELFF
. | TRBJ2-7 | . | TRBV11-1 | TGTGCCAGCAGCTCGAGCGGGGGACAGGGTTTCCACGAGCAGTACTTC | CASSSSGGQGFHEQYF
TRBD2 | TRBJ2-1 | . | TRBV11-3 | TGTGCCAGCAGCTTCGGGACTAAAGGCTCCTACAATGAGCAGTTCTTC | CASSFGTKGSYNEQFF
. | TRBJ1-6 | . | TRBV6-5 | TGTGCCAGCAGTTACTCCGGGAGCTCCTATAATTCACCCCTCCACTTT | CASSYSGSSYNSPLHF
TRBD2 | TRBJ2-7 | . | TRBV6-7 | TGTGCCAGCAGTTACTCGAAGGCGGGGGGGCGATACGAGCAGTACTTC | CASSYSKAGGRYEQYF
. | TRBJ2-1 | . | TRBV6-6 | TGTGCCAGCAGTTACGACCACAATGAGCAGTTCTTC | CASSYDHNEQFF
. | TRBJ2-7 | . | TRBV29-1 | TGCAGCGTTTACCCAGGTTTTGACTACGAGCAGTACTTC | CSVYPGFDYEQYF
TRBD2 | TRBJ2-7 | . | TRBV4-3 | TGCGCCAGCAGCCAAGTCCGGACTAGCTCCGAGCAGTACTTC | CASSQVRTSSEQYF
TRBD2 | TRBJ2-1 | . | TRBV7-3 | TGTGCCAGCAGCTTAAGGGGAAGCGGGATGGAGGTTGCGTACAATGAGCAGTTCTTC | CASSLRGSGMEVAYNEQFF
. | TRBJ1-5 | . | TRBV7-8 | TGTGCCAGCAGCCCAGACAGGAGCAATCAGCCCCAGCATTTT | CASSPDRSNQPQHF
. | TRBJ2-3 | . | TRBV2 | TGTGCCAGCAGTTTGACAGCAATCCCCGCCGCAAATACGCAGTATTTT | CASSLTAIPAANTQYF
. | TRBJ1-5 | . | TRBV7-9 | TGTGCCAGCAGCTCAGGGTCGCGGGGGAATCAGCCCCAGCATTTT | CASSSGSRGNQPQHF
. | TRBJ1-4 | . | TRBV7-8 | TGTGCCAGCACCGGGTCCTTGAATGAAAAACTGTTTTTT | CASTGSLNEKLFF
. | TRBJ1-1 | . | TRBV7-3 | TGTGCCAGCAGCTTATACACGGAGAAAGATGAAGCTTTCTTT | CASSLYTEKDEAFF
. | TRBJ1-2 | . | TRBV3-1/TRBV3-2 | TGTGCCAGCAGCCAGGCACAGGGAGGCTATGGCTACACCTTC | CASSQAQGGYGYTF
. | TRBJ1-6 | . | TRBV7-8 | TGTGCCAGCAGCTTAGCGGGGCAGGACCATTCACCCCTCCACTTT | CASSLAGQDHSPLHF
. | TRBJ1-6 | few | TRBV28 | TGTGCCACCCGTCCGGGCAGGGTTTCGACACCCCTCCACTTT | CATRPGRVSTPLHF
. | TRBJ2-3 | . | TRBV15 | TGTGCCACCAGCAGAGTACGGTTTTGGAGCACAGATACGCAGTATTTT | CATSRVRFWSTDTQYF
. | TRBJ1-1 | . | TRBV3-1/TRBV3-2 | TGTGCCAGCAGCCAAGATAAGGGTTGGGGCACTGAAGCTTTCTTT | CASSQDKGWGTEAFF
TRBD1 | TRBJ2-7 | . | TRBV6-5 | TGTGCCAGCAGGGCGGGACAGGCCAACTACGAGCAGTACTTC | CASRAGQANYEQYF
. | TRBJ2-1 | . | TRBV3-1/TRBV3-2 | TGTGCCAGCAGCCAAGTTACTATATCCTACAATGAGCAGTTCTTC | CASSQVTISYNEQFF
TRBD1 | TRBJ1-2 | . | TRBV2 | TGTGCCAGCAGTGGTACGGGAGGGGGCAATGGCTACACCTTC | CASSGTGGGNGYTF
TRBD2 | TRBJ2-7 | . | TRBV4-2 | TGTGCCAGCAGCCAAGGGACTAGCGGGTTACCCTACGAGCAGTACTTC | CASSQGTSGLPYEQYF
. | TRBJ2-7 | . | TRBV3-1/TRBV3-2 | TGTGCCAGCAGCCAAGACTCGACAAGACGGGAGCAGTACTTC | CASSQDSTRREQYF
. | TRBJ2-1 | few | TRBV7-8 | TGTGCCAGCAGCTTAGCCCGACAGACCGATGAGCAGTTCTTC | CASSLARQTDEQFF
TRBD1 | TRBJ1-1 | once | TRBV2 | TGTGCCAGCAGTGACCAGGGGGCGAACACTGAAGCTTTCTTT | CASSDQGANTEAFF
. | TRBJ1-4 | . | TRBV12-3/TRBV12-4 | TGTGCCAGCAGTGGCGGGGACAATGAAAAACTGTTTTTT | CASSGGDNEKLFF
. | TRBJ1-4 | . | TRBV7-8 | TGTGCCAGCAGCTTAGTGGGGAAGGAGCGAGAAAAACTGTTTTTT | CASSLVGKEREKLFF
. | TRBJ2-1 | . | TRBV18 | TGTGCCAGCTCACCTACGGGGGAAACCTACAATGAGCAGTTCTTC | CASSPTGETYNEQFF
. | TRBJ1-1 | . | TRBV2 | TGTGCCAGCTCCTACTCCGGGGGCATGAACACTGAAGCTTTCTTT | CASSYSGGMNTEAFF
. | TRBJ2-7 | . | TRBV6-5 | TGTGCCAGCAGTTACTCGCGCTACGAGCAGTACTTC | CASSYSRYEQYF
. | TRBJ1-1 | . | TRBV6-1 | TGTGCCAGCAGTGGGGGATGGATCGCTGAAGCTTTCTTT | CASSGGWIAEAFF
. | TRBJ1-1 | once | TRBV15 | TGTGCCACCAGCAGAGTTGACGCTGAAGCTTTCTTT | CATSRVDAEAFF
. | TRBJ1-5 | . | TRBV18 | TGTGCCAGCTCACCCCCGAGCCTACAGGGTTTGGGTCAGCCCCAGCATTTT | CASSPPSLQGLGQPQHF
. | TRBJ2-7 | once | TRBV19 | TGTGCCAGTAGTATGAGAGAAGGATACGAGCAGTACTTC | CASSMREGYEQYF
. | TRBJ1-1 | . | TRBV10-1 | TGCGCCAGCAACGAGAGGAGAGTTGAAGCTTTCTTT | CASNERRVEAFF
TRBD1 | TRBJ1-4 | . | TRBV5-1 | TGCGCCAGCAGCTTGGAGACAGGGCTTAATGAAAAACTGTTTTTT | CASSLETGLNEKLFF
TRBD1 | TRBJ2-7 | . | TRBV28 | TGTGCCAGCAGTTCCGGGACAGGGTACTACGAGCAGTACTTC | CASSSGTGYYEQYF
TRBD1 | TRBJ1-1 | once | TRBV5-4 | TGTGCCAGCAGCTCGGGACAGGTGGGTGTGAACACTGAAGCTTTCTTT | CASSSGQVGVNTEAFF
. | TRBJ1-5 | . | TRBV6-5 | TGTGCCAGCAGTTACGGGATCGATCCCCAGCATTTT | CASSYGIDPQHF
. | TRBJ2-3 | few | TRBV3-1/TRBV3-2 | TGTGCCAGCAGCCAAGAAGTTAGACAGTCTAGCACAGATACGCAGTATTTT | CASSQEVRQSSTDTQYF
. | TRBJ1-1 | . | TRBV12-3/TRBV12-4 | TGTGCCAGCAGTTTCCGGGACACCCTTGAAGCTTTCTTT | CASSFRDTLEAFF